A single sample is the source of the 6 T cell receptor beta chains below, sequenced in a study of cytomegalovirus exposure and HLA in healthy donors. PCR amplification relied on 60 Vbeta primers (plus 13 Jbeta primers). Libraries were prepared by immunoSEQ multiplex PCR; TCRdb keeps only in-frame clonotypes and omits some of them. The data contain 150,000 to 180,000 clones, about four fifths of them singletons. Sequencing input: PBMCs. The receptors come from a man between 18 and 29 years old in good health and CMV-seronegative.

The rearrangement links TRBV27 to TRBJ1-6; D is unclear. The CDR3 extends over 17 amino acids. The germline V and J ends were trimmed by 8 bases and 5 bases, with 22 bases remaining between them. The V gene's germline CDR1 is MNHEY and CDR2 SMNVEV (reference sequence). In DNA, the CDR3 is TGTGCCAGCGGGAGGCCGACGACTTTTGATGATAATTCACCCCTCCACTTT. It codes for CASGRPTTFDDNSPLHF.

This chain joins TRBV30 and TRBJ1-5; D is undetermined. The CDR3 spans 15 residues. In germline, CDR1 is GTSNPN, CDR2 SVGIG (reference sequence). Trimming left V 7 bases short and J 0 bases short, with 16 bases between. The CDR3 here is CASSGGVSSNQPQHF. The CDR3 DNA reads as TGTGCCTCTTCCGGCGGGGTCAGTAGCAATCAGCCCCAGCATTTT.

This chain uses TRBV6-1 with TRBJ1-4, with D maybe TRBD1 (6 bases). Germline CDR1 MNHNS, CDR2 SASEGT. The V end was cut by 8 bases, the J end by 12 bases, with 16 bases between. This CDR3 contains 12 residues. CDR3 coding DNA: TGTGCCAGCGGAGACAGGACGGGTCAACTGTTTTTT. As protein: CASGDRTGQLFF.

The V gene is TRBV2, the J gene TRBJ1-5, with 7 positions matching TRBD1. Germline CDR1 is SNHLY and CDR2 is FYNNEI. Germline trimming cut 4 bases from V and 9 bases from J; bases unmatched to any gene: 9. CDR3 length equals 14 residues. The CDR3 DNA reads as TGTGCCAGCAGTGGGGACAGTTTTATTGGGCCCCAGCATTTT. Translated: CASSGDSFIGPQHF.

The table lists this clone with a few counts. V usage is TRBV6-6 and J usage is TRBJ1-4, with 8 bases identical to TRBD1. CDR1 is MNHNY and CDR2 is SVGAGI in the germline V gene (reference sequence). This CDR3 comprises 16 residues. The V segment lost 2 bases and the J segment 4 bases; nucleotides outside the gene matches: 6. Here the CDR3 reads CASSYTGGGDNEKLFF. In DNA form, the CDR3 reads TGTGCCAGCAGTTACACAGGGGGAGGGGATAATGAAAAACTGTTTTTT.

This clone was counted between two and nine times. The chain employs TRBV27 and TRBJ2-2, with 9 bases matching TRBD2. Germline V gene data show CDR1 as MNHEY and CDR2 as SMNVEV (reference sequence). With V trimmed by 3 bases and J by 6 bases, 11 bases remained unmatched. The CDR3 covers 17 residues. The CDR3 DNA is TGTGCCAGCAGTTTGGCGCGGGGGGGCCGGGGTCCCGGGGAGCTGTTTTTT. Amino acid sequence: CASSLARGGRGPGELFF.